A single sample gave rise to the 32 T cell receptor beta chains below, sequenced in a study of blood T cells in healthy people across ages. Together with a sample-barcoded 5' primer, a J-beta primer mix was included in a second PCR lasting about 7 to 11 cycles. TCRdb analysed the 5' RACE reads with MiXCR anew, one entry per CDR3 protein. The repertoire consists of 600,000 or so distinct CDR3 sequences, with about 30% occurring once and the leading ten covering approximately 15%. Sequences were obtained from blood. The receptors derive from an elderly woman in good health.

This clonotype was seen more than once but under ten times. The chain combines TRBV3-1 with TRBJ2-7; TRBD2 is a possible D gene (5 bases). V lost 4 bases to trimming and J lost 5 bases, with 15 bases between them. Germline CDR1 LGHDT, CDR2 YNNKEL (reference sequence). The CDR3 has 14 residues. Here the CDR3 reads CASSPSVVGNEQYF. Written as DNA, the CDR3 is TGTGCCAGCAGCCCAAGCGTAGTCGGGAACGAGCAGTACTTC.

To note about this clonotype: A read error may explain this, as a much larger clone is one base away. The chain recombines TRBV20-1 with TRBJ2-1; TRBD2 might be the D (6 bases). With 5 bases removed from V and 6 bases from J, the gap between germline ends came to 17 bases. This CDR3 is 14 amino acids long. CDR1 and CDR2 (germline): DFQATT, SNEGSKA (reference sequence). The CDR3 protein is CSAVRPSECNEQFF. The DNA for the CDR3 is TGCAGTGCTGTCCGGCCTAGCGAGTGCAATGAGCAGTTCTTC.

This clonotype was seen a handful of times. V and J are TRBV7-9 and TRBJ1-4, with D possibly being TRBD1 (5 bases). CDR3 length: 14 residues. Per the germline V gene, CDR1 is SEHNR and CDR2 is FQNEAQ (reference sequence). V shed 1 base and J shed 8 bases, with 11 bases lying between them. CDR3 sequence reads: CASSLGTQGEKLFF. For the CDR3, the DNA is TGTGCCAGCAGCTTAGGGACACAAGGGGAAAAACTGTTTTTT.

Many counts were recorded for this clonotype. This chain joins TRBV4-1 and TRBJ1-5, with D perhaps TRBD1 (5 bases). The V and J ends lost 0 bases and 0 bases respectively, with 15 bases between them. The CDR3 has 18 amino acids. CDR1 is MGHRA and CDR2 is YSYEKL in the germline V gene. The CDR3 here is CASSQDGPRGYSNQPQHF. The DNA of the CDR3 is TGCGCCAGCAGCCAAGACGGCCCCCGGGGGTATAGCAATCAGCCCCAGCATTTT.

This clonotype showed up many times. The V and J genes are TRBV27 and TRBJ1-4; a possible D gene is TRBD1 (6 bases). V was clipped by 0 bases and J by 7 bases, with 15 bases between them. Germline V gene sequence: CDR1 MNHEY, CDR2 SMNVEV (reference sequence). This CDR3 spans 16 amino acids. The CDR3 sequence: CASSLSYRVIGEKLFF. The CDR3 DNA reads as TGTGCCAGCAGTTTATCCTACAGGGTGATAGGTGAAAAACTGTTTTTT.

This clonotype is a singleton in its sample. The rearrangement joins TRBV20-1 to TRBJ2-1; D unclear. Germline V gene data show CDR1 as DFQATT and CDR2 as SNEGSKA (reference sequence). This CDR3 region has 13 residues. CDR3 DNA: TGCGGAACCCGAGCCAGCTCCTACAATGAGCAGTTCTTC. Its protein is CGTRASSYNEQFF.

The table lists this clonotype with a count of one. This chain connects TRBV7-9 to TRBJ2-7, with TRBD1 matching over 11 bases. The CDR3 consists of 17 residues. Germline CDR1 reads SEHNR; CDR2 reads FQNEAQ (reference sequence). V trimming: 2 bases; J trimming: 5 bases; junction bases outside the gene matches: 11. The CDR3 is CASSLFRGTGGGHEQYF. The CDR3 DNA reads TGTGCCAGCAGCTTATTTCGGGGGACAGGGGGTGGTCACGAGCAGTACTTC.

With respect to this clonotype: This may be a read error, as it is one base from a much larger clone. The V gene is TRBV9, the J gene TRBJ2-5; 8 bases map to TRBD2. V lost 5 bases, J lost 11 bases, and 26 bases stayed unmatched. This CDR3 is built from 18 residues. Germline loops: CDR1 SGDLS, CDR2 YYNGEE. CDR3 amino acids: CASSSGLAGRGLLNEQYF. The CDR3 bases are TGTGCCAGCAGTTCCGGACTAGCAGGTCGAGGGCTTTTGAATGAGCAGTACTTC. Looking up the rest from reference TRBV9 and TRBJ2-5 gives the full variable domain: DSGVTQTPKHLITATGQRVTLRCSPRSGDLSVYWYQQSLDQGLQFLIQYYNGEERAKGNILERFSAQQFPDLHSELNLSSLELGDSALYFCASSSGLAGRGLLNEQYFGPGTRLLVL.

This clonotype appeared a few times. The gene calls are TRBV5-6 and TRBJ1-1; D possibly corresponds to TRBD1 (6 bases). Trimming took 1 base from V and 0 from J, leaving 10 bases between them. CDR1 is SGHDT and CDR2 is YYEEEE in the germline V gene. The CDR3 extends over 15 amino acids. In DNA form, the CDR3 reads TGTGCCAGCAGCTTGCGAGCAGGGGTGAACACTGAAGCTTTCTTT. Residues: CASSLRAGVNTEAFF.

This clonotype was recorded many times. The chain has TRBV6-6 and TRBJ1-5; the D is unclear. The V end lost 6 bases, the J end lost 2 bases, and 17 bases lay between the germline ends. Germline V gene sequence: CDR1 MNHNY, CDR2 SVGAGI (reference sequence). This CDR3 comprises 16 residues. The CDR3 spells CASSWAPLAGNQPQHF. The DNA of the CDR3 is TGTGCCAGCAGCTGGGCCCCCCTAGCGGGCAATCAGCCCCAGCATTTT.

The CDR3 bases are TGTGCCAGCAGTCCAAACTCCGGGTTTAGCGGAACTAATACGCAGTATTTT. Its translation: CASSPNSGFSGTNTQYF. The chain is built from TRBV27 and TRBJ2-3; D might be TRBD2 (6 bases). The CDR3 length is 17 residues. CDR1 MNHEY and CDR2 SMNVEV come from the germline V gene (reference sequence). The V end was cut by 5 bases, the J end by 7 bases, with 25 bases between.

The chain combines TRBV6-5 with TRBJ1-1, with TRBD1 as a possible D gene (6 bases). Trimming left V 5 bases short and J 11 bases short, with 15 bases between. The CDR3 runs 12 residues. From germline, CDR1 is MNHEY and CDR2 SVGAGI. The CDR3 DNA reads as TGTGCCAGCAGTCAAGGGGGGTCTCGGGCTTTCTTT. Its translation is CASSQGGSRAFF.

The V and J genes are TRBV5-1 and TRBJ1-1; possible D gene TRBD1, 6 bases. V was pared by 7 bases and J by 2 bases, with 12 bases between. Looked up from germline, CDR1 is SGHRS and CDR2 is YFSETQ. This CDR3 has 13 residues. The CDR3 DNA sequence: TGCGCCAGCTCCAGACAGGCCAACACTGAAGCTTTCTTT. It translates to CASSRQANTEAFF. Based on the CDR3 plus reference TRBV5-1 and TRBJ1-1, the full variable domain is KAGVTQTPRYLIKTRGQQVTLSCSPISGHRSVSWYQQTPGQGLQFLFEYFSETQRNKGNFPGRFSGRQFSNSRSEMNVSTLELGDSALYLCASSRQANTEAFFGQGTRLTVV.

The gene calls are TRBV6-5 and TRBJ2-7, with 7 positions matching TRBD1. Germline CDR1 reads MNHEY; CDR2 reads SVGAGI. This CDR3 spans 14 amino acids. V was pared by 2 bases and J by 8 bases, with 9 bases of the junction left unmatched. CDR3 bases: TGTGCCAGCAGTTACGCCCGGGACAGTACTAAGCAGTACTTC. Its translation is CASSYARDSTKQYF.

This clonotype showed up many times. The rearrangement uses TRBV5-1 and TRBJ1-1, with 7 bases fitting TRBD1. CDR1 is SGHRS, CDR2 YFSETQ, per germline. V shed 0 bases and J 4 bases; nucleotides not matched to a gene: 12. The CDR3 is made up of 17 amino acids. CDR3 amino acids: CASSLGGSGGFGTEAFF. DNA of the CDR3: TGCGCCAGCAGCTTGGGGGGGTCAGGGGGTTTCGGCACTGAAGCTTTCTTT.

This clonotype was detected many times. CDR3 coding DNA: TGTGCCAGCAGCAGCACGGGACAGGGGGCCCACGAGCAGTACTTC. Translating gives CASSSTGQGAHEQYF. The chain has TRBV28 and TRBJ2-7; 12 nucleotides line up with TRBD1. The germline V gene encodes CDR1 MDHEN and CDR2 SYDVKM. Trimming removed 6 bases from V and 5 bases from J; junction bases left unmatched: 8. The CDR3 covers 15 residues.

This clonotype showed up many times. In nucleotides, the CDR3 is TGCGCCAGCAGCCAAGACCTCTGGAGAGAAAAACTGTTTTTT. Translating it yields CASSQDLWREKLFF. The gene calls are TRBV4-3 and TRBJ1-4; D not resolved. This CDR3 contains 14 residues. Germline loops: CDR1 LGHNA, CDR2 YSLEER. The V gene lost 0 bases and the J gene lost 8 bases, with 10 bases spanning the gap.

This clonotype was counted at least ten times. This sequence joins TRBV21-1 and TRBJ2-7; no DNA check was done on the table's D call, TRBD2. TRBV21-1 is recorded as a pseudogene. CDR3 size: 16 residues. The CDR3 region has the DNA TGTGCCAGCAGCAAAGTGAAGGGGACTGATCCCTACGAGCAGTACTTC. Translating it yields CASSKVKGTDPYEQYF.

The CDR3 DNA reads as TGTGCCAGCAGCCGGACAGGCCAGGGGGGCTACACCTTC. This codes for CASSRTGQGGYTF. The J gene is TRBJ1-2, the V gene TRBV11-2; 7 positions agree with TRBD1. The CDR3 has 13 amino acids. V trimming: 5 bases; J trimming: 8 bases; junction bases outside the gene matches: 8. Germline lookup yields CDR1 SGHAT and CDR2 FQNNGV.

As regards this clonotype: At one boundary the junction diverges from the germline segment, which might be a read error. This rearrangement joins TRBV12-3 or TRBV12-4 to TRBJ2-3; no reliable D call. The CDR3 is 11 residues long. CDR3 coding DNA: TGTGCCAGAGTGCTTGCAGATATGCAGTATTTT. Translation: CARVLADMQYF.

About this clonotype: Compared with germline, one end of the junction differs, possibly owing to a read error. The chain recombines TRBV5-1 with TRBJ1-4; 7 nucleotides match TRBD1. Germline-derived CDR1 and CDR2 are SGHRS and YFSETQ. The CDR3 is made up of 14 amino acids. The CDR3 DNA is TGCGCCAGCAGCCGGGACAGTAGTAATGAAAAACGGTTTTTT. Amino acid sequence: CASSRDSSNEKRFF.

This clonotype was seen at least ten times. The chain carries TRBV28 and TRBJ2-3; a weak D match, TRBD2 (5 bases). This CDR3 has 14 amino acids. V was pared by 5 bases and J by 4 bases, with 13 bases between. Per germline, CDR1 MDHEN and CDR2 SYDVKM. The CDR3 nucleotides read TGTGCCAGCAGTGAACCGACGGAGGCAGATACGCAGTATTTT. Its translation is CASSEPTEADTQYF.

This clonotype was detected many times. V usage is TRBV7-2 and J usage is TRBJ1-6; D unresolved. Per the germline V gene, CDR1 is SGHTA and CDR2 is FQGNSA. This CDR3 is built from 15 residues. The ends were cut back, 5 bases at V and 4 bases at J, with 12 bases in the middle. CDR3 bases: TGTGCCAGCAGCCCCACTCAGGATTATAATTCACCCCTCCACTTT. This encodes CASSPTQDYNSPLHF.

This clonotype occurred many times. The V and J genes are TRBV20-1 and TRBJ2-5; possibly TRBD1 or TRBD2 for D (5 bases each). Germline V gene sequence: CDR1 DFQATT, CDR2 SNEGSKA (reference sequence). The CDR3 is made up of 15 amino acids. V gave up 5 bases and J gave up 5 bases, with 21 bases separating them. The CDR3 protein is CSAALSGTSSETQYF. The CDR3 DNA reads as TGCAGTGCTGCTCTCAGTGGGACGTCCTCGGAGACCCAGTACTTC.

This clonotype was seen ten or more times. The CDR3 protein is CASSPRTGTSTDTQYF. DNA for the CDR3: TGTGCCAGCAGCCCCAGGACCGGGACTAGCACAGATACGCAGTATTTT. The genes are TRBV7-2 and TRBJ2-3; D perhaps matches TRBD2 (6 bases). Germline CDR1 is SGHTA and CDR2 is FQGNSA. The CDR3 contains 16 residues. Trimming stripped 5 bases from V and 0 bases from J, with 15 bases between.

This clonotype was seen ten or more times. The genes are TRBV7-2 and TRBJ1-5; tentative D call: TRBD1 (5 bases). The CDR3 consists of 17 residues. Germline lookup yields CDR1 SGHTA and CDR2 FQGNSA. Trimming shortened V by 5 bases and J by 6 bases, and 23 bases separated the two germline ends. The CDR3 region has the DNA TGTGCCAGCAGCCCCATGGCACTAGACTGGGGGTCTCAGCCCCAGCATTTT. This encodes CASSPMALDWGSQPQHF.

The gene calls are TRBV10-3 and TRBJ2-5; D is possibly TRBD1 or TRBD2 (5 bases each). V dropped 5 bases and J dropped 11 bases, with 24 bases sitting between them. The CDR3 totals 15 residues. The germline CDR1 and CDR2 sequences are ENHRY and SYGVKD. The CDR3 DNA sequence: TGTGCCATCAGTAGGACAAGGGATGATGGGGGTGAGCAGTACTTC. Translation: CAISRTRDDGGEQYF.

For this clonotype: The junction departs from the called germline gene at one end, perhaps through a read error. The genes are TRBV6-2 or TRBV6-3 and TRBJ2-3; 9 bases line up with TRBD2. Per the germline V gene, CDR1 is MNHEY and CDR2 is SVGEGT. CDR3 length equals 16 residues. The DNA for the CDR3 is TGTGCCCGCAGTTACGGGGCGGGGGGGCCTCAAGGTACGCAGTATTTT. This gives the protein CARSYGAGGPQGTQYF.

A word on this clonotype: A junction end diverges from the germline sequence, so it may reflect a read error. This chain joins TRBV18 and TRBJ1-1; D gene unclear. The CDR3 consists of 14 residues. Germline CDR1 reads KGHSH; CDR2 reads LQKENI. The CDR3 is CVSSQRTGNTEAFF. The CDR3, as DNA: TGTGTCAGCTCACAACGGACGGGGAACACTGAAGCTTTCTTT.

This clonotype occurred many times. The chain recombines TRBV10-3 with TRBJ2-7, with TRBD2 matching 7 bases. Germline loops: CDR1 ENHRY, CDR2 SYGVKD. The CDR3 sequence is 14 residues long. Trimming at V came to 8 bases and at J to 6 bases, leaving 13 bases not matched to a gene. The CDR3 bases are TGTGCCATCGGGGCGGGGGAACTTTCACGCGAGCAGTACTTC. It translates to CAIGAGELSREQYF.

Note on this clonotype: One end of the junction does not line up with germline, which may come from a read error. The CDR3 reads CTSSPRENEQFF. The CDR3 coding sequence is TGTACCAGCTCACCACGAGAGAATGAGCAGTTCTTC. J is TRBJ2-1 and V is TRBV18; D uncertain. This CDR3 contains 12 residues. Germline V gene data show CDR1 as KGHSH and CDR2 as LQKENI.

The chain has TRBV5-1 and TRBJ2-2; 7 bases map to TRBD1. Losses at the gene ends were 0 bases for V and 4 bases for J; bases not matched to a gene: 3. Germline CDR1 reads SGHRS; CDR2 reads YFSETQ. The CDR3 covers 15 residues. CDR3 in DNA: TGCGCCAGCAGCTTGGGACAGGGACCCACCGGGGAGCTGTTTTTT. It yields the protein CASSLGQGPTGELFF.